These 9 T cell receptor beta chains share one sample of origin, sequenced in a study of blood T cell repertoires in COVID-19. Method: immunoSEQ multiplex PCR; TCRdb's copy keeps in-frame clones and lacks some. The sample yields about 87,000 clones, 70% to 85% seen once. The material sequenced was peripheral blood. The receptors derive from a woman older than 75 with COVID-19, enrolled during active disease.

The chain recombines TRBV4-1 with TRBJ1-6; 12 nucleotides agree with TRBD1. Trimming at V came to 4 bases and at J to 9 bases, leaving 4 bases not matched to a gene. CDR1 MGHRA and CDR2 YSYEKL come from the germline V gene. The CDR3 runs to 15 residues. CDR3 nucleotides: TGCGCCAGCAGCCCAGGGGACAGGGGGCCTTCACCCCTCCACTTT. This sequence encodes CASSPGDRGPSPLHF.

V gene TRBV7-2 combines with J gene TRBJ2-1; no clear D gene. Trimming pared 3 bases from V and 9 bases from J, leaving 6 bases between. The germline gives CDR1 SGHTA, CDR2 FQGNSA. The CDR3 sequence is 11 residues long. The CDR3 loop is CASSLRGEQFF. The CDR3 DNA is TGTGCCAGCAGCTTGCGCGGTGAGCAGTTCTTC.

The rearrangement links TRBV10-1 to TRBJ2-7; D not certain. Deletions cut 3 bases from V and 2 bases from J, with 8 bases between. The germline gives CDR1 WNHNN, CDR2 SYGVQD (reference sequence). This CDR3 is built from 13 residues. CDR3 sequence reads: CASSEAGTYEQYF. Written as DNA, the CDR3 is TGCGCCAGCAGTGAAGCAGGAACCTACGAGCAGTACTTC.

The chain uses TRBV24-1 and TRBJ2-5, with 9 bases that match TRBD1. The CDR3 has 18 residues. V trimming: 1 base; J trimming: 5 bases; junction bases outside the gene matches: 13. Germline CDR1 KGHDR, CDR2 SFDVKD. The CDR3 bases are TGTGCCACCAGTGATTTAAGGCCGGGAACAGGGGGCCAGGAGACCCAGTACTTC. This sequence encodes CATSDLRPGTGGQETQYF.

This clone was found a few times. J is TRBJ2-6 and V is TRBV6-6, with D possibly TRBD1 on 6 matching bases. The V end lost 2 bases, the J end lost 1 base, and 9 bases lay between the germline ends. CDR1 is MNHNY and CDR2 is SVGAGI in the germline V gene (reference sequence). CDR3 length equals 16 residues. The chain's CDR3 is CASSYEQGSGANVLTF. CDR3 in DNA: TGTGCCAGCAGTTACGAACAGGGTTCTGGGGCCAACGTCCTGACTTTC.

This chain uses TRBV28 with TRBJ1-2, with D unresolved. Germline V gene lookup returns CDR1 MDHEN and CDR2 SYDVKM. V was cut by 5 bases and J by 5 bases, with 9 bases left in between. CDR3 size: 12 residues. The CDR3 bases are TGTGCCAGCAGTCTCAGGCTTTATGGCTACACCTTC. Encoded protein: CASSLRLYGYTF.

This chain links TRBV6-5 with TRBJ2-7, with 10 bases lining up with TRBD1. The germline V gene encodes CDR1 MNHEY and CDR2 SVGAGI. The V segment lost 9 bases and the J segment 5 bases; nucleotides outside the gene matches: 10. The length of the CDR3 is 14 residues. The CDR3 reads CASEDGTGVHEQYF. CDR3 DNA: TGTGCCAGTGAAGACGGGACAGGGGTACACGAGCAGTACTTC.

The chain links TRBV6-5 to TRBJ1-6; possibly TRBD1 for D (5 bases). CDR3 length: 14 residues. The germline V and J ends were trimmed by 5 bases and 12 bases, with 17 bases remaining between them. Germline CDR1 MNHEY, CDR2 SVGAGI. CDR3 amino acids: CASSRGRVYEPLHF. DNA for the CDR3: TGTGCCAGCAGTAGGGGCCGAGTTTATGAACCCCTCCACTTT.

The CDR3, as DNA: TGTGCCAGCTCACCGATAGGGGCGGGAGACACTGAAGCTTTCTTT. Its protein product is CASSPIGAGDTEAFF. This chain connects TRBV18 to TRBJ1-1; tentative D call: TRBD1 (5 bases). V lost 3 bases and J 3 bases, leaving 14 bases between the germline ends. The CDR3 contains 15 residues. Germline loops: CDR1 KGHSH, CDR2 LQKENI.